The 27 T cell receptor beta chains below were found in one sample sequenced in a study of cytomegalovirus exposure and HLA in healthy donors. The PCR was carried out with 60 Vbeta primers and 13 Jbeta primers. Method: immunoSEQ multiplex PCR; TCRdb's copy keeps in-frame clones and lacks some. Here the sample spans 110,000 to 150,000 clones, roughly 62% being singletons. Specimen: PBMCs. These receptors were obtained from a man in his 60s in good health and CMV-seronegative.

This clone was observed a few times. The rearrangement uses TRBV27 and TRBJ2-1, with TRBD2 matching 9 bases. The CDR3 loop spans 16 amino acids. The J segment lost 7 bases and the V segment lost 5 bases, leaving 12 bases of the junction unmatched. From germline, CDR1 is MNHEY and CDR2 SMNVEV (reference sequence). This chain's CDR3 is CASSPSREGGMNEQFF. The CDR3 DNA reads TGTGCCAGCAGTCCATCGCGGGAGGGCGGTATGAATGAGCAGTTCTTC.

The chain uses TRBV29-1 and TRBJ1-1; D gene ambiguous. The length of the CDR3 is 11 residues. Per germline, CDR1 SQVTM and CDR2 ANQGSEA. V lost 1 base and J lost 6, with 6 bases in between. This CDR3 is CSVEGRSEAFF. The CDR3 nucleotides are TGCAGCGTTGAAGGGCGGTCTGAAGCTTTCTTT.

The chain employs TRBV27 and TRBJ1-2, with D possibly TRBD1 on 6 matching bases. The CDR3 sequence is 15 residues long. From germline, CDR1 is MNHEY and CDR2 SMNVEV (reference sequence). Trimming stripped 1 base from V and 3 bases from J, with 12 bases between. CDR3 coding DNA: TGTGCCAGCAGTTTATTCGGGACAACGGACTATGGCTACACCTTC. Translating it yields CASSLFGTTDYGYTF.

The rearrangement uses TRBV28 and TRBJ2-7, with TRBD1 identical over 7 bases. Trimming removed 7 bases from V and 2 bases from J; junction bases left unmatched: 8. CDR1 is MDHEN and CDR2 is SYDVKM in the germline V gene. The CDR3 has 14 amino acids. The CDR3, as DNA: TGTGCCAGCACCTGGGGGACAGCGACCTACGAGCAGTACTTC. It is translated as CASTWGTATYEQYF.

This clone was detected once. The chain combines TRBV6-5 with TRBJ2-7; maybe TRBD2 (5 bases). Trimming cost V 5 bases and J 2 bases, with 16 bases left between them. From germline, CDR1 is MNHEY and CDR2 SVGAGI. The CDR3 length is 15 residues. The CDR3 DNA is TGTGCCAGCAGTAGACTTTTTGGACTGCCCTACGAGCAGTACTTC. The encoded protein is CASSRLFGLPYEQYF.

This sequence joins TRBV4-1 and TRBJ2-3; TRBD2 aligns across 15 bases. This CDR3 comprises 17 residues. Trimming took 4 bases from V and 6 from J; bases not matched to a gene: 8. Germline CDR1 reads MGHRA; CDR2 reads YSYEKL. The CDR3 sequence: CASSLGLAGGARDTQYF. The CDR3 bases are TGCGCCAGCAGCCTAGGACTAGCGGGAGGGGCGAGGGATACGCAGTATTTT.

This clone was found once. The rearrangement links TRBV4-3 to TRBJ1-2; TRBD1 matches 7 bases. This CDR3 comprises 17 residues. The ends lost 0 bases at V and 5 bases at J; junction bases unmatched: 12. CDR1 LGHNA and CDR2 YSLEER come from the germline V gene. The CDR3 loop reads CASSQEGGPRKKYGYTF. The DNA for the CDR3 is TGCGCCAGCAGCCAAGAAGGGGGCCCCAGAAAGAAATATGGCTACACCTTC.

This clone was detected only a few times. This rearrangement joins TRBV7-2 to TRBJ2-2, with TRBD1 identical over 9 bases. With V trimmed by 5 bases and J by 4 bases, 8 bases remained unmatched. Germline V CDR1 and CDR2: SGHTA, FQGNSA. The length of the CDR3 is 16 residues. The DNA for the CDR3 is TGTGCCAGCAGCCCCGGGACAGGGAGGGTCACCGGGGAGCTGTTTTTT. Translated, it gives CASSPGTGRVTGELFF.

This clone occurred a few times. The chain couples TRBV9 to TRBJ2-1; D perhaps matches TRBD2 (5 bases). V was shortened by 2 bases and J by 0 bases, with 12 bases between the two germline ends. CDR1 and CDR2 from the germline V gene are SGDLS and YYNGEE. The CDR3 contains 16 residues. The CDR3 reads CASSVLVGSSYNEQFF. DNA of the CDR3: TGTGCCAGCAGCGTCCTCGTGGGGAGCTCCTACAATGAGCAGTTCTTC.

CDR3 sequence (DNA): TGTGCCAGCAGCCCCCTGGCTGCGGGAGTGGTAGATACGCAGTATTTT. Translating it yields CASSPLAAGVVDTQYF. The chain couples TRBV7-6 to TRBJ2-3; 7 positions agree with TRBD2. This CDR3 contains 16 residues. Germline CDR1 reads SGHVS; CDR2 reads FNYEAQ. Trimming took 5 bases from V and 5 from J; bases not matched to a gene: 13.

The chain employs TRBV6-5 and TRBJ2-1; 11 nucleotides line up with TRBD2. Germline lookup yields CDR1 MNHEY and CDR2 SVGAGI. V gave up 5 bases and J gave up 9 bases; unmatched junction bases: 9. There are 15 residues in the CDR3. CDR3 sequence reads: CASSLLAGEYSEQFF. CDR3 DNA: TGTGCCAGCAGTCTACTAGCGGGAGAGTATAGTGAGCAGTTCTTC.

This chain links TRBV4-1 with TRBJ1-2; 8 nucleotides match TRBD1. Per germline, CDR1 MGHRA and CDR2 YSYEKL. V shed 6 bases, J shed 8 bases, and the junction held 14 bases outside the gene matches. The CDR3 runs to 15 residues. CDR3: CASRRILESGGGYTF. CDR3 nucleotide sequence: TGCGCCAGCAGGCGAATTTTGGAGTCAGGGGGCGGCTACACCTTC.

The chain employs TRBV5-1 and TRBJ1-2, with D unresolved. Trimming left V 1 base short and J 4 bases short, with 5 bases between. The CDR3 spans 12 residues. Germline CDR1 and CDR2: SGHRS and YFSETQ. The CDR3 loop is CASSLPSYGYTF. The CDR3 DNA is TGCGCCAGCAGCTTGCCCTCCTATGGCTACACCTTC.

The V gene is TRBV5-1, the J gene TRBJ2-7, with D tentatively TRBD1 (6 bases). V was trimmed by 4 bases and J by 4 bases, leaving 9 bases between them. CDR1 SGHRS and CDR2 YFSETQ come from the germline V gene. The CDR3 consists of 12 residues. CDR3 amino acids: CASSRDRYEQYF. The CDR3 DNA sequence: TGCGCCAGCAGCCGAGACAGGTACGAGCAGTACTTC.

The chain combines TRBV5-1 with TRBJ2-1; 8 nucleotides align to TRBD1. From germline, CDR1 is SGHRS and CDR2 YFSETQ. The CDR3 runs to 14 residues. V dropped 0 bases and J dropped 8; count of bases not matched to a gene: 4. This chain's CDR3 is CASSLGTGLDEQFF. The CDR3 DNA is TGCGCCAGCAGCTTGGGGACAGGGCTCGATGAGCAGTTCTTC. Filled out from reference TRBV5-1 and TRBJ2-1, the complete variable domain reads KAGVTQTPRYLIKTRGQQVTLSCSPISGHRSVSWYQQTPGQGLQFLFEYFSETQRNKGNFPGRFSGRQFSNSRSEMNVSTLELGDSALYLCASSLGTGLDEQFFGPGTRLTVL.

The J gene is TRBJ2-5, the V gene TRBV7-2; D remains ambiguous. CDR1 and CDR2 (germline): SGHTA, FQGNSA. The CDR3 loop spans 11 amino acids. Trimming removed 1 base at V and 6 bases at J, with 3 bases between. The CDR3 nucleotides read TGTGCCAGCAGCTTAGGGCAGACCCAGTACTTC. Its protein product is CASSLGQTQYF.

DNA for the CDR3: TGTGCCAGCAGCTTACCCGGACTAGCTTCGGATACGCAGTATTTT. This encodes CASSLPGLASDTQYF. The chain has TRBV7-6 and TRBJ2-3, with TRBD2 matching over 8 bases. Germline trimming cut 2 bases from V and 6 bases from J; bases unmatched to any gene: 7. CDR1 and CDR2 (germline): SGHVS, FNYEAQ. The CDR3 is made up of 15 amino acids.

This clone was observed a single time. The chain joins TRBV30 to TRBJ1-4, with no clear D. V was pared by 0 bases and J by 0 bases, with 5 bases between. The germline V gene has CDR1 GTSNPN and CDR2 SVGIG (reference sequence). The CDR3 runs to 14 residues. For the CDR3, the DNA is TGTGCCTGGAGTGTACGGTCAACTAATGAAAAACTGTTTTTT. Protein sequence: CAWSVRSTNEKLFF.

This clone was seen only a few times. The chain combines TRBV11-2 with TRBJ1-2; 10 bases agree with TRBD1. Losses at the gene ends were 6 bases for V and 7 bases for J; bases not matched to a gene: 14. The CDR3 covers 16 residues. Germline lookup yields CDR1 SGHAT and CDR2 FQNNGV. The CDR3 is CASRNTGTGAGGGYTF. The CDR3 DNA reads TGTGCCAGCAGAAACACCGGGACAGGGGCCGGGGGTGGCTACACCTTC. Combining the CDR3 with reference TRBV11-2 and TRBJ1-2 gives the whole variable domain EAGVAQSPRYKIIEKRQSVAFWCNPISGHATLYWYQQILGQGPKLLIQFQNNGVVDDSQLPKDRFSAERLKGVDSTLKIQPAKLEDSAVYLCASRNTGTGAGGGYTFGSGTRLTVV.

The chain uses TRBV13 and TRBJ1-5, with 8 positions matching TRBD1. The V segment lost 5 bases and the J segment 0 bases; nucleotides outside the gene matches: 6. Germline V gene sequence: CDR1 PRHDT, CDR2 FYEKMQ (reference sequence). The CDR3 spans 16 residues. CDR3 protein: CASSKRTGTSNQPQHF. CDR3 bases: TGTGCCAGCAGCAAGAGGACAGGGACTAGCAATCAGCCCCAGCATTTT.

This rearrangement joins TRBV7-8 to TRBJ2-2, with D uncertain. The germline CDR1 and CDR2 sequences are SGHVS and FQNEAQ. With 6 bases removed from V and 6 bases from J, the gap between germline ends came to 11 bases. This CDR3 spans 13 amino acids. This chain's CDR3 is CASSISTSGELFF. In nucleotides, the CDR3 is TGTGCCAGCAGTATCTCCACATCCGGGGAGCTGTTTTTT.

This sequence joins TRBV7-9 and TRBJ2-1, with D perhaps TRBD2 (5 bases). The germline CDR1 and CDR2 sequences are SEHNR and FQNEAQ (reference sequence). The CDR3 runs 19 residues. V lost 1 base and J 0 bases, leaving 19 bases between the germline ends. The CDR3 is CASSLVTISEYHSYNEQFF. CDR3 nucleotide sequence: TGTGCCAGCAGCTTAGTAACGATTAGCGAATATCACTCCTACAATGAGCAGTTCTTC.

The table lists this clone with a count of one. J is TRBJ2-1 and V is TRBV29-1; 13 positions agree with TRBD2. The trim removed 0 bases at V and 3 bases at J, leaving 20 bases unmatched. The CDR3 consists of 22 residues. The germline V gene encodes CDR1 SQVTM and CDR2 ANQGSEA. CDR3 amino acids: CSVEEEDGGLAGVPSLYNEQFF. The CDR3 coding sequence is TGCAGCGTTGAAGAAGAAGATGGTGGACTAGCGGGAGTCCCATCGCTCTACAATGAGCAGTTCTTC.

This sequence joins TRBV6-1 and TRBJ1-1; perhaps TRBD1 as D (6 bases). The germline V gene encodes CDR1 MNHNS and CDR2 SASEGT. Trimming left V 2 bases short and J 5 bases short, with 9 bases between. The length of the CDR3 is 13 residues. Here the CDR3 reads CASSELGATEAFF. The CDR3 DNA reads as TGTGCCAGCAGTGAACTGGGGGCGACTGAAGCTTTCTTT.

The chain joins TRBV2 to TRBJ1-1; D is unclear. V was pared by 4 bases and J by 4 bases, with 10 bases between. Germline CDR1 and CDR2: SNHLY and FYNNEI. The CDR3 runs 13 residues. CDR3 DNA sequence: TGTGCCAGCAGTGGGGCGGGGAGCACTGAAGCTTTCTTT. Protein: CASSGAGSTEAFF.

This clone has a single count. The chain uses TRBV11-1 and TRBJ1-1; D unclear. Germline V lookup: CDR1 SGHAT, CDR2 FQDESV (reference sequence). This CDR3 region has 12 residues. Trimming cost V 2 bases and J 6 bases, with 7 bases left between them. CDR3 nucleotides: TGTGCCAGCAGCTTACCGGTCCCTGAAGCTTTCTTT. Its protein product is CASSLPVPEAFF.

The chain carries TRBV10-3 and TRBJ2-1; 10 bases are a match to TRBD1. The CDR3 is 22 amino acids. The germline V gene has CDR1 ENHRY and CDR2 SYGVKD. The V gene end was trimmed by 5 bases and the J gene end by 2 bases; junction bases not matched to a gene: 24. Here the CDR3 reads CAISISTKGRDRGFSTYNEQFF. CDR3 nucleotides: TGTGCCATCAGTATATCTACTAAAGGCCGGGACAGGGGCTTTTCTACCTACAATGAGCAGTTCTTC.